This TCR beta chain was profiled in a study of blood T cells in healthy people across ages (dated by TCRdb to 2014 to 2015). Some background on the complete study: In model experiments, roughly one uniquely barcoded TCR beta cDNA molecule per two T cells was captured by template switching. To avoid experimental bias, donors of different ages were spread randomly across the sequencing lanes. Donors were grouped into four age groups: young (average 16 years), middle-aged (39), aged (roughly 67) and long-lived (around 80). Using deep sequencing normalized with unique cDNA molecular identifiers, the study measured how TCR beta repertoire diversity changes with age. Two additional independent replicas of 1 million unique cDNA reads from the same blood draw were analyzed for two donors (one aged 18 to 29 and one aged 80 or older). General findings and caveats noted by the study authors: Compared with the aged group, more naive CD4+ T cells, fewer expanded clones and increased TCR diversity were shown by the long-lived group, suggesting age selection. Donor CMV infection status was unknown, potentially confounding age-related changes in expanded clonotypes. Estimates of total diversity based on one million sequenced T cells were regarded as lower bounds and as underestimates. There was a strong correlation between observed TCR beta diversity and the percentage of naive T cells measured by flow cytometry. As age increased, observed TCR beta diversity per million T cells dropped in a roughly linear way, and a significant reduction was already evident by age 40. Bulk unsorted PBMC profiling prevented conclusive comparison of naive and antigen-experienced compartments.

CDR1 and CDR2 are drawn from the germline V gene: LGHNA, YSLEER. The CDR3 numbers 15 residues from cysteine through phenylalanine. CDR3 DNA only is kept here, 45 bases in frame from base 1. After removal of 4 bases from V and 3 bases from J, the junction retains 6 bases not matched to a gene. Donors were 30 to 45 systemically healthy Caucasian individuals from Russia aged about 6 to 100 years. Each donor gave around 9.5 milliliters of peripheral blood, collected into EDTA-treated Vacutainer tubes. PBMCs were isolated by Ficoll-Paque density-gradient centrifugation, with at least 6 million obtained per sample. Trizol reagent was used to extract total RNA from the PBMCs, yielding at least 5.5 micrograms per sample. For every donor, flow cytometry on a PBMC aliquot measured the percentage of naive CD45RAhigh/CD27high T cells. Points on this clonotype: Its antigen is currently not known. Per-base quality was not reported, and no clone a single base away is much larger than it.

Libraries were made using 5' RACE. Sequencer: Illumina HiSeq 2500. A second PCR of about 7 to 12 cycles was run with a J-beta primer mix and a sample-barcoded 5' primer. A template-switch 5' adaptor carrying 12 random nucleotides introduced a unique molecular identifier onto each TCR beta cDNA molecule. Each sample yielded at least 2.5 million CDR3-containing paired-end reads. First-strand cDNA synthesis was performed from all RNA using the Mint cDNA synthesis kit, with priming by a TRBC-specific oligonucleotide. All cDNA was treated with uracil-DNA glycosylase and then went through a first 18-cycle PCR with the universal primers M1SS and BC2_uni_R. On the authors' methods: Each sample was normalized by randomly selecting 1 million high-quality reads, each carrying a distinct molecular identifier. Instead of being binned into consensus sequences, reads with shared molecular identifiers were discarded. MiTCR, run with a Q25 quality threshold and the strictest error-elimination algorithm, handled CDR3 identification, clonotype clustering and error correction. Lower-bound total TCR beta diversity was estimated with a nonparametric unseen species model using Euler transformation. Using fastp trimming at Q25 and MiXCR clonotype assembly, TCRdb reanalyzed the public sequencing data and kept in-frame beta chains. All rows with the same CDR3 protein become a single entry with the most common DNA and genes. Here the V and J calls rest on TCRdb's processing, not on the authors' analysis. Across this sample there are roughly 1,300,000 distinct CDR3 sequences, with approximately 60% seen only once. The ten largest clones take up 5.5% to 8% of the sample.

Specimen: blood. The sequence came from a man aged 18 to 30 in good health. The V and J segments used are TRBV4-3 and TRBJ2-7; TRBD2 fits 10 bases in the junction. DNA sequence: TGCGCCAGCAGCCGCCTAGCGGGGGATGTCTACGAGCAGTACTTC. This translates into CASSRLAGDVYEQYF.